The 25 T cell receptor beta chains listed next were all sequenced from one sample in a study of vaccination and CD4 T cells after COVID-19. Sequenced with the Oncomine TCR Beta short-read assay was DNA taken from cultured CD4+ T cells. TCRdb passed the PCR reads through MiXCR, listing each CDR3 protein once. The profile shows 4,000 to 4,500 distinct CDR3 sequences, 38% of them singletons. Specified treatment: roughly 10-day PBMC culture with coronavirus spike peptide pools or control peptides (ViraFEST assay). Antigen specificity for these receptors is unknown. Source material: CD4+ T cells from blood, cultured in vitro. Receptors originate from a human donor who had recovered from COVID-19.

This rearrangement joins TRBV5-4 to TRBJ2-7; 9 bases match TRBD1. The V segment lost 4 bases and the J segment 3 bases; nucleotides outside the gene matches: 11. CDR1 is SGHNT and CDR2 is YYREEE in the germline V gene (reference sequence). The CDR3 consists of 16 residues. Here the CDR3 reads CASSPGRDRVFYEQYF. CDR3 bases: TGTGCCAGCAGCCCCGGTCGGGACAGGGTTTTCTACGAGCAGTACTTC.

This sequence joins TRBV6-1 and TRBJ1-1; D not resolved. The CDR3 is 12 residues long. CDR1 is MNHNS and CDR2 is SASEGT in the germline V gene. The V gene lost 6 bases and the J gene lost 5 bases, with 10 bases spanning the gap. The CDR3 here is CASRDGGTEAFF. The DNA for the CDR3 is TGTGCCAGCAGAGATGGAGGGACTGAAGCTTTCTTT.

This clonotype has just a few counts. The gene calls are TRBV2 and TRBJ2-3; D not resolved. CDR1 and CDR2 from the germline V gene are SNHLY and FYNNEI. There are 12 residues in the CDR3. Trimming pared 6 bases from V and 6 bases from J, leaving 10 bases between. Here the CDR3 reads CASRVVGDTQYF. The CDR3 DNA reads TGTGCCAGCAGGGTTGTGGGGGATACGCAGTATTTT.

V and J are TRBV5-6 and TRBJ2-3; TRBD2 matches at 12 bases. The CDR3 runs to 21 residues. The junction had 15 bases not matched to a gene; V was cut back by 0 bases and J by 1 base. The germline V gene has CDR1 SGHDT and CDR2 YYEEEE. The CDR3 nucleotides are TGTGCCAGCAGCTTGGATGCCGCTAGCGGACTAGCGGGGCTACGCACAGATACGCAGTATTTT. This codes for CASSLDAASGLAGLRTDTQYF.

This chain links TRBV20-1 with TRBJ2-7; 8 bases map to TRBD1. The CDR3 spans 12 residues. The germline gives CDR1 DFQATT, CDR2 SNEGSKA (reference sequence). With V trimmed by 4 bases and J by 4 bases, 3 bases remained unmatched. The CDR3, as DNA: TGCAGTGCTAAGGGACAGGTATACGAGCAGTACTTC. This sequence encodes CSAKGQVYEQYF.

This clonotype was counted between two and nine times. V and J are TRBV6-2 or TRBV6-3 and TRBJ1-6, with TRBD1 as a possible D gene (5 bases). CDR1 and CDR2 from the germline V gene are MNHEY and SVGEGT. The CDR3 totals 16 residues. V lost 6 bases to trimming and J lost 4 bases, with 16 bases between them. DNA of the CDR3: TGTGCCAGCAGACCGGGACTGAGTGTTTATAATTCACCCCTCCACTTT. Its protein product is CASRPGLSVYNSPLHF.

In DNA form, the CDR3 reads TGCGCCAGCAGGGGGCTAGCGGGGAGCGACAATGAGCAGTTCTTC. Amino acids: CASRGLAGSDNEQFF. J is TRBJ2-1 and V is TRBV5-1, with TRBD2 matching over 9 bases. Germline-derived CDR1 and CDR2 are SGHRS and YFSETQ. The CDR3 runs 15 residues. The J segment lost 5 bases and the V segment lost 5 bases, leaving 8 bases of the junction unmatched.

This clonotype came up a few times. J is TRBJ2-3 and V is TRBV15; 7 bases map to TRBD1. Germline V lookup: CDR1 LNHNV, CDR2 YYDKDF (reference sequence). Trimming cost V 5 bases and J 4 bases; bases outside gene matches: 9. The CDR3 contains 15 residues. The CDR3 DNA sequence: TGTGCCACCAGCGGGTACAGGGGTGGAGCAGATACGCAGTATTTT. Its translation is CATSGYRGGADTQYF.

This clonotype has only a few counts. V is TRBV10-3 and J is TRBJ1-2; 8 bases map to TRBD1. Germline V gene sequence: CDR1 ENHRY, CDR2 SYGVKD. V lost 3 bases to trimming and J lost 8 bases; unmatched junction nucleotides: 11. There are 15 residues in the CDR3. DNA for the CDR3: TGTGCCATCAGTGATTTGGTTCGGACAGGGAACGGCTACACCTTC. This encodes CAISDLVRTGNGYTF.

The chain carries TRBV20-1 and TRBJ1-5, with D possibly TRBD1 on 5 matching bases. Germline V CDR1 and CDR2: DFQATT, SNEGSKA (reference sequence). The CDR3 contains 16 residues. V was cut by 1 base and J by 0 bases, with 13 bases left in between. CDR3 region: CSARALGGNSNQPQHF. Here the CDR3 DNA reads TGCAGTGCTAGAGCTCTTGGGGGAAATAGCAATCAGCCCCAGCATTTT.

By frequency in the sample, this clonotype is medium-sized. The genes are TRBV21-1 and TRBJ1-1; TRBD1 was called by the table and not checked on the DNA. TRBV21-1 is labeled a pseudogene. The CDR3 has 18 residues. The CDR3 nucleotides are TGTGCCAGCAGCCCGCTCTGGTGGACGGACAGGGGGTGTACTGAAGCTTTCTTT. Amino acids: CASSPLWWTDRGCTEAFF.

This clonotype was found a few times. The chain joins TRBV11-3 to TRBJ1-1, with 7 bases aligning to TRBD1. The CDR3 is 14 amino acids. The V gene end was trimmed by 5 bases and the J gene end by 3 bases; junction bases not matched to a gene: 6. CDR1 and CDR2 (germline): SGHNT, YENEEA. This CDR3 reads CASSPSTGDTEAFF. In DNA form, the CDR3 reads TGTGCCAGCAGCCCATCCACAGGGGACACTGAAGCTTTCTTT.

This clonotype was found a few times. The genes are TRBV30 and TRBJ1-1; D remains unclear. CDR1 is GTSNPN, CDR2 SVGIG, per germline (reference sequence). This CDR3 comprises 14 residues. V was trimmed by 3 bases and J by 1 base, leaving 12 bases between them. CDR3 DNA sequence: TGTGCCTGGAGCAGAGTGTCCGCGAACACTGAAGCTTTCTTT. Translated, it gives CAWSRVSANTEAFF.

The rearrangement links TRBV5-5 to TRBJ1-5, with no clear D. The CDR3 contains 14 residues. Trimming took off 0 bases at V and 8 bases at J, with 12 bases between the two ends. CDR1 and CDR2 (germline): SGHKS, YYEKEE (reference sequence). DNA of the CDR3: TGTGCCAGCAGCTTGGATGGGGTAAGGAAGCCCCAGCATTTT. Translation gives CASSLDGVRKPQHF.

CDR3 DNA sequence: TGCAGTGCTAGAGATACGGGACTAGCGGGAGTTGGGGCTTGGGATGAGCAGTTCTTC. It is translated as CSARDTGLAGVGAWDEQFF. The chain links TRBV20-1 to TRBJ2-1; 14 nucleotides align to TRBD2. Per germline, CDR1 DFQATT and CDR2 SNEGSKA (reference sequence). With V trimmed by 0 bases and J by 8 bases, 15 bases remained unmatched. This CDR3 spans 19 amino acids.

This clonotype showed up just once. The chain uses TRBV21-1 and TRBJ1-3. TRBV21-1 is a documented pseudogene. CDR3 size: 16 residues. The CDR3 is CASSKEGGVSGNTIYF. The CDR3 DNA is TGTGCCAGCAGCAAAGAGGGAGGGGTTAGTGGAAACACCATATATTTT.

V and J are TRBV20-1 and TRBJ2-1; D not resolved. CDR3 length: 13 residues. CDR1 is DFQATT, CDR2 SNEGSKA, per germline (reference sequence). V shed 3 bases and J shed 8 bases, with 14 bases lying between them. CDR3 bases: TGCAGTGCTAGTTACCAGATGCTCTATGAGCAGTTCTTC. It codes for CSASYQMLYEQFF.

The chain has TRBV12-3 or TRBV12-4 and TRBJ2-1; no reliable D call. The CDR3 length is 13 residues. V was trimmed by 4 bases and J by 10 bases, leaving 14 bases between them. The CDR3 protein is CASSSQPGQEQFF. The CDR3 DNA follows: TGTGCCAGCAGTTCTCAGCCGGGCCAAGAGCAGTTCTTC.

This clonotype was picked up a small number of times. CDR3 sequence (DNA): TGTGCCAGCAGTCTCAGGGGTTCAGGAAACACCATATATTTT. Protein sequence: CASSLRGSGNTIYF. This chain uses TRBV27 with TRBJ1-3; tentatively, D is TRBD1 (6 bases). The length of the CDR3 is 14 residues. CDR1 is MNHEY and CDR2 is SMNVEV in the germline V gene (reference sequence). V was clipped by 5 bases and J by 4 bases, with 12 bases between them.

This clonotype was seen only a few times. The rearrangement joins TRBV29-1 to TRBJ2-5, with D unresolved. CDR1 and CDR2 (germline): SQVTM, ANQGSEA. The V and J ends lost 4 bases and 0 bases respectively, with 6 bases between them. The CDR3 sequence is 12 residues long. CDR3 amino acids: CSVGPDQETQYF. The CDR3 bases are TGCAGCGTTGGGCCAGACCAAGAGACCCAGTACTTC.

The V gene is TRBV27, the J gene TRBJ1-1; no clear D gene. The V gene lost 3 bases and the J gene lost 1 base, with 18 bases spanning the gap. Germline V gives CDR1 MNHEY, CDR2 SMNVEV (reference sequence). This CDR3 region has 17 residues. The CDR3 sequence: CASSFSIDGGRNTEAFF. DNA of the CDR3: TGTGCCAGCAGTTTCTCTATCGATGGAGGACGGAACACTGAAGCTTTCTTT.

V and J are TRBV28 and TRBJ2-5, with 8 bases matching TRBD2. This CDR3 has 15 amino acids. Unmatched junction bases numbered 6, after V lost 6 bases and J lost 0 bases. CDR1 MDHEN and CDR2 SYDVKM come from the germline V gene. In nucleotides, the CDR3 is TGTGCCAGCAGCCCGAGCGGGAGATACCAAGAGACCCAGTACTTC. Protein product: CASSPSGRYQETQYF. Full variable domain (rest looked up from reference TRBV28 and TRBJ2-5): DVKVTQSSRYLVKRTGEKVFLECVQDMDHENMFWYRQDPGLGLRLIYFSYDVKMKEKGDIPEGYSVSREKKERFSLILESASTNQTSMYLCASSPSGRYQETQYFGPGTRLLVL.

This chain links TRBV12-3 or TRBV12-4 with TRBJ2-5; no definite D call. This CDR3 spans 15 amino acids. V gave up 5 bases and J gave up 5 bases, with 18 bases separating them. For the CDR3, the DNA is TGTGCCAGCAGTATTGTGCTCGGCGGCGTGGAGACCCAGTACTTC. Protein: CASSIVLGGVETQYF.

This clonotype was found a few times. The chain has TRBV15 and TRBJ1-2, with 7 bases that match TRBD1. Germline V CDR1 and CDR2: LNHNV, YYDKDF (reference sequence). There are 14 residues in the CDR3. V shed 4 bases and J 7 bases; nucleotides not matched to a gene: 9. Here the CDR3 DNA reads TGTGCCACCAGCAAAGACAGGGTTTCTTCTGGCTACACCTTC. The encoded protein is CATSKDRVSSGYTF.

The rearrangement links TRBV24-1 to TRBJ1-1; D may be TRBD1 (6 bases). The CDR3 is 14 amino acids. Germline CDR1 reads KGHDR; CDR2 reads SFDVKD. With 8 bases removed from V and 1 base from J, the gap between germline ends came to 13 bases. CDR3 amino acids: CATTPGQGNTEAFF. The CDR3 DNA sequence: TGTGCCACCACGCCGGGACAAGGGAACACTGAAGCTTTCTTT.